Reported below is one T cell receptor beta chain. This record comes from a study of preoperative IRX-2 immunotherapy in early breast cancer. CDR1 and CDR2 from the germline V gene are SGHRS and YFSETQ. The ends were cut back, 4 bases at V and 8 bases at J, with 19 bases in the middle. This CDR3 spans 15 amino acids. Data came from immunoSEQ multiplex PCR; TCRdb stores just in-frame clones and leaves some out. The sample carries about 89,000 clones, 75% to 90% recorded once. Treatment in this sample: preoperative locoregional IRX-2 cytokine immunotherapy. This material consisted of tumor tissue, taken after IRX-2 immunotherapy. This receptor was identified in a human donor with breast cancer. The chain recombines TRBV5-1 with TRBJ2-1, with D tentatively TRBD1 (6 bases). The CDR3 loop reads CASSITGTRGDEQFF. The DNA of the CDR3 is TGCGCCAGCAGCATAACAGGGACCCGAGGAGATGAGCAGTTCTTC.